Below, 19 T cell receptor beta chains from the same sample are listed, as sequenced in a study of beta chain features in type 1 diabetes. The study reverse transcribed the entire isolated RNA, so it sequenced expressed TCRB transcripts. Clones were read by immunoSEQ multiplex PCR, and TCRdb kept only the in-frame ones, dropping some. Of roughly 230,000 clones in the sample, around 10% were seen once. The sequencing input was naive CD4+ T cells from blood. These receptors all come from a woman aged 18-29 years in good health.

The genes are TRBV7-9 and TRBJ2-4; maybe TRBD1 (6 bases). Germline V lookup: CDR1 SEHNR, CDR2 FQNEAQ (reference sequence). Between the trimmed V and J ends, which lost 0 bases and 7 bases, there was a span of 7 bases. The CDR3 extends over 13 amino acids. The CDR3 DNA follows: TGTGCCAGCAGCTTAGCCACAGGGAACATTCAGTACTTC. It yields the protein CASSLATGNIQYF.

V is TRBV10-3 and J is TRBJ2-5, with 13 bases identical to TRBD2. V shed 0 bases, J shed 2 bases, and the junction held 3 bases outside the gene matches. The CDR3 totals 17 residues. The germline gives CDR1 ENHRY, CDR2 SYGVKD. The CDR3 sequence: CAISESLGLAGQETQYF. The CDR3 coding sequence is TGTGCCATCAGTGAGTCGCTGGGACTAGCGGGGCAAGAGACCCAGTACTTC.

The gene calls are TRBV2 and TRBJ2-2, with 7 bases matching TRBD2. Germline V gene data show CDR1 as SNHLY and CDR2 as FYNNEI. Trimming at V came to 7 bases and at J to 5 bases, leaving 4 bases not matched to a gene. This CDR3 region has 13 residues. CDR3 nucleotide sequence: TGTGCCAGCAACACAGCGGGGACCGGGGAGCTGTTTTTT. This translates into CASNTAGTGELFF.

This chain connects TRBV12-5 to TRBJ2-1; D uncertain. Trimming pared 8 bases from V and 3 bases from J, leaving 14 bases between. This CDR3 spans 14 amino acids. Germline loops: CDR1 LGHNT, CDR2 FRNRAP. CDR3 sequence: CASLFSGIYNEQFF. The CDR3 DNA sequence: TGTGCTAGTTTATTCTCAGGAATCTACAATGAGCAGTTCTTC.

This clone was seen a few times. This chain joins TRBV29-1 and TRBJ1-1; D perhaps matches TRBD1 (6 bases). There are 16 residues in the CDR3. Trimming pared 1 base from V and 0 bases from J, leaving 15 bases between. Germline V gene sequence: CDR1 SQVTM, CDR2 ANQGSEA. CDR3 DNA: TGCAGCGTTGAAGTCCTAGGGGGTCCCATGAACACTGAAGCTTTCTTT. It translates to CSVEVLGGPMNTEAFF. The full variable domain, with the rest looked up from reference TRBV29-1 and TRBJ1-1, is SAVISQKPSRDICQRGTSLTIQCQVDSQVTMMFWYRQQPGQSLTLIATANQGSEATYESGFVIDKFPISRPNLTFSTLTVSNMSPEDSSIYLCSVEVLGGPMNTEAFFGQGTRLTVV.

The chain carries TRBV6-1 and TRBJ1-1; D remains ambiguous. The CDR3 has 11 amino acids. Germline values: CDR1 MNHNS, CDR2 SASEGT. Trimming removed 7 bases at V and 1 base at J, with 4 bases between. CDR3 bases: TGTGCCAGCACCAGGAACACTGAAGCTTTCTTT. Translated, it gives CASTRNTEAFF.

This chain links TRBV19 with TRBJ2-2; D is possibly TRBD1 (6 bases). CDR1 and CDR2 (germline): LNHDA, SQIVND (reference sequence). The V end was cut by 6 bases, the J end by 0 bases, with 14 bases between. The CDR3 spans 16 residues. The CDR3 coding sequence is TGTGCCAGTAGACGGACCGGGACATCGAACACCGGGGAGCTGTTTTTT. It codes for CASRRTGTSNTGELFF. The variable domain in full, with the rest retrieved from reference TRBV19 and TRBJ2-2, is DGGITQSPKYLFRKEGQNVTLSCEQNLNHDAMYWYRQDPGQGLRLIYYSQIVNDFQKGDIAEGYSVSREKKESFPLTVTSAQKNPTAFYLCASRRTGTSNTGELFFGEGSRLTVL.

This clone was observed once. The chain links TRBV6-1 to TRBJ1-2; D might be TRBD1 (6 bases). Germline values: CDR1 MNHNS, CDR2 SASEGT. This CDR3 spans 15 amino acids. V shed 6 bases and J shed 2 bases, with 16 bases lying between them. The CDR3 nucleotides are TGTGCCAGCAGGACCCTCACCGGACAGAACTATGGCTACACCTTC. This gives the protein CASRTLTGQNYGYTF.

CDR3 nucleotides: TGCGCCAGCAGCTCAACCTGGGGACAGGGGAATGGCTACACCTTC. The encoded protein is CASSSTWGQGNGYTF. The genes are TRBV5-1 and TRBJ1-2, with TRBD1 identical over 10 bases. In germline, CDR1 is SGHRS, CDR2 YFSETQ. V trimming: 3 bases; J trimming: 6 bases; junction bases outside the gene matches: 8. The CDR3 loop spans 15 amino acids.

This clone was seen only a few times. The chain links TRBV27 to TRBJ1-4, with 11 bases lining up with TRBD1. Germline CDR1 is MNHEY and CDR2 is SMNVEV (reference sequence). After removal of 5 bases from V and 5 bases from J, the junction contained 7 bases not matched to a gene. The CDR3 totals 16 residues. CDR3 region: CASSQGTGGFNEKLFF. The CDR3 nucleotides are TGTGCCAGCAGTCAGGGGACAGGGGGATTCAATGAAAAACTGTTTTTT.

This clone was seen a handful of times. The gene calls are TRBV4-1 and TRBJ2-2, with D tentatively TRBD2 (7 bases). With 1 base removed from V and 5 bases from J, the gap between germline ends came to 14 bases. Looked up from germline, CDR1 is MGHRA and CDR2 is YSYEKL. The CDR3 consists of 16 residues. Written as DNA, the CDR3 is TGCGCCAGCAGCCAAGTGGGGGGGCTAAGGACCGGGGAGCTGTTTTTT. Protein: CASSQVGGLRTGELFF.

V and J are TRBV5-1 and TRBJ2-3; D is possibly TRBD1 (5 bases). The CDR3 is 17 amino acids. Between the trimmed V and J ends, which lost 2 bases and 0 bases, there was a span of 16 bases. Germline values: CDR1 SGHRS, CDR2 YFSETQ. The CDR3 DNA follows: TGCGCCAGCAGCTTCCGTACTATGGGGCGAAGCACAGATACGCAGTATTTT. Its translation: CASSFRTMGRSTDTQYF.

The rearrangement links TRBV18 to TRBJ2-1; TRBD2 aligns across 7 bases. The CDR3 length is 15 residues. V lost 3 bases, J lost 6 bases, and 8 bases stayed unmatched. Looked up from germline, CDR1 is KGHSH and CDR2 is LQKENI. CDR3 sequence reads: CASSPALGGVNEQFF. In nucleotides, the CDR3 is TGTGCCAGCTCACCGGCCTTGGGGGGGGTCAATGAGCAGTTCTTC.

The sample holds a few counts of this clone. At the DNA level, this CDR3 is encoded by other sequences in the same sample as well. The chain uses TRBV7-9 and TRBJ2-6; D is undetermined. Trimming stripped 1 base from V and 0 bases from J, with 7 bases between. This CDR3 comprises 16 residues. CDR1 and CDR2 from the germline V gene are SEHNR and FQNEAQ (reference sequence). CDR3 sequence: CASSLVLASGANVLTF. CDR3 sequence (DNA): TGTGCCAGCAGCTTAGTGTTGGCCTCTGGGGCCAACGTCCTGACTTTC.

The chain uses TRBV30 and TRBJ2-5; 8 bases map to TRBD1. CDR1 is GTSNPN, CDR2 SVGIG, per germline (reference sequence). The J segment lost 5 bases and the V segment lost 2 bases, leaving 10 bases of the junction unmatched. The CDR3 contains 15 residues. CDR3 amino acids: CAWSTTGAFGETQYF. The CDR3 DNA follows: TGTGCCTGGAGTACGACAGGGGCATTCGGGGAGACCCAGTACTTC. Looking up the rest from reference TRBV30 and TRBJ2-5 gives the full variable domain: SQTIHQWPATLVQPVGSPLSLECTVEGTSNPNLYWYRQAAGRGLQLLFYSVGIGQISSEVPQNLSASRPQDRQFILSSKKLLLSDSGFYLCAWSTTGAFGETQYFGPGTRLLVL.

The chain has TRBV9 and TRBJ2-2; possible D gene TRBD2, 6 bases. V lost 0 bases, J lost 6 bases, and 24 bases lay in between. This CDR3 contains 19 residues. Germline-derived CDR1 and CDR2 are SGDLS and YYNGEE. The CDR3 sequence: CASSVAPTGVEVGPGELFF. The DNA for the CDR3 is TGTGCCAGCAGCGTAGCTCCGACGGGAGTAGAGGTTGGTCCCGGGGAGCTGTTTTTT.

In this sample, this clone turned up a few times. Written as DNA, the CDR3 is TGTGCCAGCAGCTTAGCCCGCAGGGCAGGGGGGGGCTACACCTTC. It specifies CASSLARRAGGGYTF. V and J are TRBV7-2 and TRBJ1-2, with 7 nucleotides matching TRBD1. With 0 bases clipped from V and 8 bases from J, the junction kept 9 bases outside the gene matches. This CDR3 is built from 15 residues. In germline, CDR1 is SGHTA, CDR2 FQGNSA. Filled out from reference TRBV7-2 and TRBJ1-2, the complete variable domain reads GAGVSQSPSNKVTEKGKDVELRCDPISGHTALYWYRQSLGQGLEFLIYFQGNSAPDKSGLPSDRFSAERTGGSVSTLTIQRTQQEDSAVYLCASSLARRAGGGYTFGSGTRLTVV.

The V call is TRBV30, the J call TRBJ1-2; no firm D call. V lost 3 bases to trimming and J lost 7 bases, with 12 bases between them. CDR1 GTSNPN and CDR2 SVGIG come from the germline V gene (reference sequence). The CDR3 length is 12 residues. The CDR3 DNA reads as TGTGCCTGGAGCCTACTCCGAGGTGGCTACACCTTC. It is translated as CAWSLLRGGYTF.

This clone was counted a few times. The chain carries TRBV25-1 and TRBJ1-1, with 9 nucleotides matching TRBD1. The V segment lost 1 base and the J segment 8 bases; nucleotides outside the gene matches: 11. The CDR3 length is 16 residues. Germline V lookup: CDR1 MGHDK, CDR2 SYGVNS. DNA of the CDR3: TGTGCCAGCAGTGAATTCGGAACAGGGGGCTTTGGGGAAGCTTTCTTT. Its protein product is CASSEFGTGGFGEAFF.